This T cell receptor beta chain was found in a study of CD8 T cells in ankylosing spondylitis. Quantitative barcoded 5'-RACE was used to prepare TCR beta libraries. TCRdb reprocessed the 5' RACE reads via MiXCR and lists one record per CDR3 protein. Of 300,000 to 400,000 distinct CDR3 sequences listed, approximately 22% are singletons. CDR3 length: 15 residues. V shed 2 bases and J 2 bases; nucleotides not matched to a gene: 3. CDR1 is MNHEY, CDR2 SVGEGT, per germline. The sequenced sample consisted of blood, either unsorted or a sorted T cell fraction (not recorded which). The chain employs TRBV6-2 or TRBV6-3 and TRBJ2-5, with TRBD2 matching 9 bases. The TCR was taken from a male donor with ankylosing spondylitis or in good health (not recorded which). In DNA form, the CDR3 reads TGTGCCAGCAGTTACAAGGCGGGGGGGCAAGAGACCCAGTACTTC. Translation: CASSYKAGGQETQYF.